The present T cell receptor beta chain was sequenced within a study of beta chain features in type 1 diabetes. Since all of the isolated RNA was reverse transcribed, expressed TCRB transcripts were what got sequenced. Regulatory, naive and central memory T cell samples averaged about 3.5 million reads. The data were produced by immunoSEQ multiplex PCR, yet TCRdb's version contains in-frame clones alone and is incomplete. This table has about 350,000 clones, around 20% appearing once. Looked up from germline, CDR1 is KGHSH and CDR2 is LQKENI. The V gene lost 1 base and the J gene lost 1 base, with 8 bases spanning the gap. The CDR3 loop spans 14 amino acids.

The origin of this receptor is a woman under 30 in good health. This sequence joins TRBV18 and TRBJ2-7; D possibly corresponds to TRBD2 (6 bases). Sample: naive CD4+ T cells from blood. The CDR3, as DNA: TGTGCCAGCTCACCACTGGGACTTTCCTACGAGCAGTACTTC. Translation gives CASSPLGLSYEQYF.